The clone carrying this T cell receptor beta chain was counted a few times. This record belongs to a study of identical twins. This CDR3 contains 17 residues. Trimming removed 0 bases from V and 3 bases from J, with 16 bases in between. Germline V gene lookup returns CDR1 SGHVS and CDR2 FQNEAQ. In TCRdb, the 5' RACE reads were re-called with MiXCR into one record per CDR3 protein. This sample has some 230,000 distinct CDR3 sequences, with 5.5% to 7.5% found just once. This sample was shared with a second study, whose subject was T cells expressing NK-cell markers. From that second work: Top CD8+ clonotypes included the dominant CD3+CD56+NKG2C+ clonotypes in roughly 6 donors.

The sequencing input was CD8+ T cells sorted from blood. This clonotype originated in a woman between 18 and 29 years old in good health. The chain joins TRBV7-8 to TRBJ2-3, with D possibly being TRBD2 (6 bases). CDR3 residues: CASSLAPPGRWTDTQYF. DNA of the CDR3: TGTGCCAGCAGCTTAGCCCCACCGGGGAGGTGGACAGATACGCAGTATTTT.